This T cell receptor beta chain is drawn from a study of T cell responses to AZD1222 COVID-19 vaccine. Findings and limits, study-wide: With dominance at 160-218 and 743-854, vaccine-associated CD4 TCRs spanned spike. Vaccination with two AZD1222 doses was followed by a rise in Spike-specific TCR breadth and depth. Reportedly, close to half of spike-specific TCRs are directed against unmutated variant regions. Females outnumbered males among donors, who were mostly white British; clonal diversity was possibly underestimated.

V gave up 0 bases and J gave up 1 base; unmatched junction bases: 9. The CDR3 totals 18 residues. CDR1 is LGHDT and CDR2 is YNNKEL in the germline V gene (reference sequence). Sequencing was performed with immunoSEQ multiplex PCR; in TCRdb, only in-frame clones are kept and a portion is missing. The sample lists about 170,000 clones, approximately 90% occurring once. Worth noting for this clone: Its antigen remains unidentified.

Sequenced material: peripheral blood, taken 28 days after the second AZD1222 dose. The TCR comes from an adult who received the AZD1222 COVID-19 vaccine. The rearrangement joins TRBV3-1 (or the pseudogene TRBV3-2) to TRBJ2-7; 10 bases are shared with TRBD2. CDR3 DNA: TGTGCCAGCAGCCAAGAGGGCCTAGCGGGGGAAAGGTCCTACGAGCAGTACTTC. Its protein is CASSQEGLAGERSYEQYF.